The present entry profiles one T cell receptor beta chain with its context. Its antigen is not known. V was pared by 0 bases and J by 1 base, with 1 base of the junction left unmatched. This CDR3 region has 16 residues. Germline V CDR1 and CDR2: KGHSH, LQKENI. This entry comes from a study of regulatory T cells. Autoimmunity was present in every CD3G-deficient patient, worse in two. Sorting split CD4+ cells into CD25-high CD127-low Tregs and CD25-low CD127-high conventional T cells. General study points: Skewed V and J usage and few unique V-J pairs marked patient repertoires, most in Tregs. In CD3G-deficient patients, conventional CD4+ T cells were enriched for hydrophobic CDR3 residues at positions 6 and 7.

The PCR used 52 TRBV and 13 TRBJ primers. Produced via immunoSEQ multiplex PCR; TCRdb's table is partial and in-frame only. Found here are tens of thousands of clones, nearly 90% of them singletons; the top ten hold about 1.3%. This chain uses TRBV18 with TRBJ2-2; the match to TRBD2 covers 8 bases. The TCR was taken from a child between 5 and 17 years old with CD3G deficiency. The sequenced sample was conventional CD4+ T cells sorted from blood. The CDR3 protein is CASSPPSGRNTGELFF. CDR3 nucleotide sequence: TGTGCCAGCTCACCACCCAGCGGGAGGAACACCGGGGAGCTGTTTTTT.